Following are 17 T cell receptor beta chains from one sample sequenced in a study of blood T cell repertoires in COVID-19. The protocol was immunoSEQ multiplex PCR, while the TCRdb copy is restricted to in-frame clones and leaves out a portion. The sample yields 40,000 to 45,000 clones, 86% seen once. The sequenced material came from peripheral blood. The receptor source for this set is a man between 60 and 75 years old with active COVID-19.

The V call is TRBV9, the J call TRBJ1-6; TRBD1 matches 7 bases. V lost 4 bases and J lost 5; bases outside the gene matches: 0. Per germline, CDR1 SGDLS and CDR2 YYNGEE. CDR3 length equals 13 residues. DNA for the CDR3: TGTGCCAGCAGCACAGGGGATAATTCACCCCTCCACTTT. This codes for CASSTGDNSPLHF.

V usage is TRBV9 and J usage is TRBJ1-5; no clear D gene. The CDR3 contains 14 residues. The germline V and J ends were trimmed by 2 bases and 0 bases, with 6 bases remaining between them. Germline values: CDR1 SGDLS, CDR2 YYNGEE. CDR3: CASSVYSSNQPQHF. The CDR3 bases are TGTGCCAGCAGCGTCTACAGTAGCAATCAGCCCCAGCATTTT.

This chain connects TRBV5-4 to TRBJ2-7, with D unresolved. In germline, CDR1 is SGHNT, CDR2 YYREEE (reference sequence). The CDR3 runs 14 residues. V was shortened by 4 bases and J by 3 bases, with 14 bases between the two germline ends. CDR3 protein: CASSPQLGRYEQYF. The CDR3 region has the DNA TGTGCCAGCAGCCCCCAATTGGGCCGCTACGAGCAGTACTTC.

V and J are TRBV28 and TRBJ2-1; 7 bases are a match to TRBD2. V lost 4 bases, J lost 11 bases, and 5 bases stayed unmatched. Per germline, CDR1 MDHEN and CDR2 SYDVKM. The CDR3 spans 12 residues. CDR3 nucleotides: TGTGCCAGCAGTTCCGGGACTACCCAGCAGTTCTTC. Its protein product is CASSSGTTQQFF.

V is TRBV5-1 and J is TRBJ1-1, with D perhaps TRBD1 (6 bases). CDR3 length: 15 residues. With 0 bases removed from V and 5 bases from J, the gap between germline ends came to 14 bases. Germline assignment: CDR1 SGHRS and CDR2 YFSETQ. CDR3 in amino acids: CASSLGGGIWTEAFF. As DNA, the CDR3 is TGCGCCAGCAGCTTGGGAGGGGGAATATGGACTGAAGCTTTCTTT.

This chain connects TRBV10-3 to TRBJ1-2, with 10 bases fitting TRBD1. Germline V gene data show CDR1 as ENHRY and CDR2 as SYGVKD. This CDR3 comprises 14 residues. V lost 6 bases and J lost 3; bases outside the gene matches: 4. The CDR3 sequence: CAIRSGTGDYGYTF. CDR3 bases: TGTGCCATCAGATCCGGGACAGGGGACTATGGCTACACCTTC.

The chain employs TRBV7-8 and TRBJ2-7; TRBD1 matches at 7 bases. There are 14 residues in the CDR3. Germline trimming cut 5 bases from V and 5 bases from J; bases unmatched to any gene: 9. The V gene's germline CDR1 is SGHVS and CDR2 FQNEAQ. The CDR3 DNA reads as TGTGCCAGCAGCATGGGACAGCTCCTAGACGAGCAGTACTTC. Residues: CASSMGQLLDEQYF.

This sequence joins TRBV7-9 and TRBJ1-1, with a tentative D call TRBD1 (6 bases). The germline V gene has CDR1 SEHNR and CDR2 FQNEAQ (reference sequence). CDR3 size: 12 residues. The ends were cut back, 0 bases at V and 11 bases at J, with 10 bases in the middle. CDR3 in amino acids: CASSLARQEAFF. In DNA form, the CDR3 reads TGTGCCAGCAGCTTAGCACGACAGGAGGCTTTCTTT.

V usage is TRBV24-1 and J usage is TRBJ2-2; TRBD2 matches at 9 bases. CDR3 length equals 17 residues. CDR1 is KGHDR, CDR2 SFDVKD, per germline. Trimming removed 0 bases from V and 1 base from J; junction bases left unmatched: 2. The CDR3 protein is CATSDLRTSENTGELFF. DNA of the CDR3: TGTGCCACCAGTGATTTGCGGACTAGCGAGAACACCGGGGAGCTGTTTTTT.

J is TRBJ2-7 and V is TRBV10-2; tentative D call: TRBD1 (6 bases). Germline V gene data show CDR1 as WSHSY and CDR2 as SAAADI. Trimming cost V 2 bases and J 2 bases, with 22 bases left between them. There are 18 residues in the CDR3. The CDR3 sequence is CASSEQVDRQNGTYEQYF. As DNA, the CDR3 is TGCGCCAGCAGTGAGCAGGTTGACAGGCAAAATGGGACCTACGAGCAGTACTTC.

This chain uses TRBV10-3 with TRBJ2-1; possible D gene TRBD2, 6 bases. This CDR3 contains 14 residues. The germline V gene has CDR1 ENHRY and CDR2 SYGVKD. V lost 0 bases, J lost 8 bases, and 11 bases lay in between. The CDR3 nucleotides are TGTGCCATCAGTGAGTCAGAACTAGCCGATGAGCAGTTCTTC. It translates to CAISESELADEQFF.

J is TRBJ2-3 and V is TRBV7-2; 9 bases map to TRBD2. V dropped 6 bases and J dropped 2; count of bases not matched to a gene: 18. CDR3 length equals 19 residues. The germline CDR1 and CDR2 sequences are SGHTA and FQGNSA. The DNA of the CDR3 is TGTGCCAGCAGACTGAAAGGGGCTAGCGGGATCCGGGTCACAGATACGCAGTATTTT. It yields the protein CASRLKGASGIRVTDTQYF.

This clone was recorded a few times. This chain links TRBV6-2 or TRBV6-3 with TRBJ2-2, with a possible D match to TRBD1 (5 bases). Germline CDR1 reads MNHEY; CDR2 reads SVGEGT. V lost 4 bases to trimming and J lost 2 bases, with 14 bases between them. The CDR3 contains 16 residues. The CDR3 sequence is CASSFPRTRNTGELFF. The CDR3 DNA is TGTGCCAGCAGTTTCCCTAGGACACGAAACACCGGGGAGCTGTTTTTT.

The chain joins TRBV14 to TRBJ1-2, with D perhaps TRBD1 (6 bases). Germline loops: CDR1 SGHDN, CDR2 FVKESK. Trimming stripped 1 base from V and 2 bases from J, with 11 bases between. The CDR3 runs to 15 residues. DNA for the CDR3: TGTGCCAGCAGCCAAGGGACAGCATCCAACTATGGCTACACCTTC. Protein: CASSQGTASNYGYTF.

The gene calls are TRBV21-1 and TRBJ2-7; TRBD1, as called in the table, went unchecked against the DNA. TRBV21-1 is noted as a pseudogene. CDR3 length: 16 residues. The CDR3 protein is CASSKGTTVRTYEQYF. In nucleotides, the CDR3 is TGTGCCAGCAGCAAAGGGACGACAGTCCGAACCTACGAGCAGTACTTC.

The chain combines TRBV16 with TRBJ2-3; D is undetermined. Trimming removed 1 base from V and 4 bases from J, with 9 bases in between. Germline V gene data show CDR1 as KGHSY and CDR2 as FQNENV. The CDR3 extends over 14 amino acids. The CDR3 protein is CASSQWSTADTQYF. The CDR3 region has the DNA TGTGCCAGCAGCCAATGGTCTACGGCAGATACGCAGTATTTT.

This clone was seen only a few times. The V call is TRBV5-6, the J call TRBJ1-1; perhaps TRBD1 as D (5 bases). The germline gives CDR1 SGHDT, CDR2 YYEEEE. The CDR3 runs to 16 residues. V gave up 0 bases and J gave up 3 bases, with 15 bases separating them. The CDR3 loop is CASSLVFGSGDTEAFF. CDR3 bases: TGTGCCAGCAGCTTGGTATTCGGCTCGGGGGACACTGAAGCTTTCTTT.